This entry lists 24 T cell receptor beta chains sequenced from one sample in a study of OX40 agonist ivuxolimab in advanced cancers. The protocol was immunoSEQ multiplex PCR, while the TCRdb copy is restricted to in-frame clones and leaves out a portion. Here the sample spans 60,000 to 100,000 clones, roughly 90% being singletons. The source was CD4+ or CD8+ T cells sorted from blood, collected in a trial of the OX40 agonist ivuxolimab. The receptor source for this set is an adult with an advanced solid tumor such as melanoma, head and neck, liver or kidney cancer.

The chain carries TRBV19 and TRBJ2-7; D is perhaps TRBD1 (8 bases). The CDR3 spans 18 residues. CDR1 LNHDA and CDR2 SQIVND come from the germline V gene (reference sequence). V shed 3 bases and J shed 2 bases, with 23 bases lying between them. This CDR3 reads CASSIPASDREGPYEQYF. CDR3 sequence (DNA): TGTGCCAGTAGTATTCCCGCGTCGGACAGGGAGGGCCCCTACGAGCAGTACTTC.

This clone has a single count. The CDR3 protein is CASSLALAGGPFKTQYF. The CDR3 DNA is TGTGCCAGCAGCTTAGCACTAGCGGGGGGGCCTTTCAAGACCCAGTACTTC. This chain links TRBV7-8 with TRBJ2-5, with 13 bases that match TRBD2. Germline lookup yields CDR1 SGHVS and CDR2 FQNEAQ. This CDR3 has 17 amino acids. V was clipped by 0 bases and J by 6 bases; unmatched bases: 7.

J is TRBJ2-6 and V is TRBV9; D gene ambiguous. Germline loops: CDR1 SGDLS, CDR2 YYNGEE. CDR3 length: 17 residues. V was cut by 3 bases and J by 0 bases, with 13 bases left in between. CDR3 residues: CASSASRTDSGANVLTF. The CDR3 DNA is TGTGCCAGCAGCGCGAGTCGTACCGACTCTGGGGCCAACGTCCTGACTTTC.

V gene TRBV27 combines with J gene TRBJ2-7; D gene unclear. The V end was cut by 4 bases, the J end by 3 bases, with 10 bases between. The CDR3 spans 13 residues. Per the germline V gene, CDR1 is MNHEY and CDR2 is SMNVEV (reference sequence). The CDR3 reads CASSYGDLYEQYF. The DNA for the CDR3 is TGTGCCAGCAGTTATGGGGATCTCTACGAGCAGTACTTC.

The chain carries TRBV10-3 and TRBJ1-1; D unclear. V was shortened by 1 base and J by 0 bases, with 9 bases between the two germline ends. CDR3 length: 15 amino acids. Germline CDR1 ENHRY, CDR2 SYGVKD. This CDR3 reads CAISEYKGLNTEAFF. The CDR3 DNA is TGTGCCATCAGTGAGTACAAAGGGTTGAACACTGAAGCTTTCTTT.

The chain is built from TRBV6-5 and TRBJ2-3, with unresolved D. The CDR3 contains 14 residues. V gave up 7 bases and J gave up 2 bases, with 13 bases separating them. Germline CDR1 is MNHEY and CDR2 is SVGAGI. CDR3 in amino acids: CASTGALSTDTQYF. DNA of the CDR3: TGTGCCAGCACGGGCGCATTGTCCACAGATACGCAGTATTTT.

J is TRBJ2-3 and V is TRBV11-3, with 9 bases aligning to TRBD2. V shed 5 bases and J 2 bases; nucleotides not matched to a gene: 11. The germline CDR1 and CDR2 sequences are SGHNT and YENEEA. CDR3 length: 17 residues. This CDR3 is CASSPGTSTPFTDTQYF. CDR3 sequence (DNA): TGTGCCAGCAGCCCCGGGACTAGCACCCCTTTCACAGATACGCAGTATTTT.

This sequence joins TRBV21-1 and TRBJ1-5; the DNA was not compared with TRBD1, the D call given in the table. TRBV21-1 is described as a pseudogene. This CDR3 region has 14 residues. CDR3 region: CASSEGQHNQPQHF. CDR3 sequence (DNA): TGTGCCAGCAGCGAGGGACAGCACAATCAGCCCCAGCATTTT.

In its sample, this clone was seen once. The rearrangement links TRBV6-6 to TRBJ2-4; weak D call: TRBD2 (6 bases). Germline-derived CDR1 and CDR2 are MNHNY and SVGAGI (reference sequence). V was pared by 0 bases and J by 5 bases, with 14 bases between. The CDR3 is 16 residues long. This CDR3 is CASSYSPLREENIQYF. The CDR3 bases are TGTGCCAGCAGTTACTCCCCCCTCAGGGAGGAAAACATTCAGTACTTC.

This chain uses TRBV4-3 with TRBJ1-6, with unresolved D. Trimming removed 0 bases at V and 9 bases at J, with 15 bases between. CDR1 LGHNA and CDR2 YSLEER come from the germline V gene. The CDR3 is 16 residues long. The chain's CDR3 is CASSQDQSTPSSPLHF. The DNA of the CDR3 is TGCGCCAGCAGCCAAGATCAGTCAACGCCGAGTTCACCCCTCCACTTT.

This clone was found once. The rearrangement links TRBV15 to TRBJ1-3; no clear D. Germline V gene lookup returns CDR1 LNHNV and CDR2 YYDKDF (reference sequence). Deletions cut 1 base from V and 4 bases from J, with 2 bases between. The CDR3 totals 12 residues. The CDR3 region is CATSRVGNTIYF. As DNA, the CDR3 is TGTGCCACCAGCAGAGTAGGAAACACCATATATTTT.

A single count supports this clone. This chain joins TRBV4-1 and TRBJ2-2; 12 bases are a match to TRBD2. The CDR3 covers 17 residues. Germline trimming cut 5 bases from V and 6 bases from J; bases unmatched to any gene: 10. Germline loops: CDR1 MGHRA, CDR2 YSYEKL. This chain's CDR3 is CASSSGLAGRGAGELFF. The CDR3 nucleotides are TGCGCCAGCAGCTCGGGACTAGCGGGCCGGGGGGCCGGGGAGCTGTTTTTT.

V is TRBV9 and J is TRBJ2-2; D gene ambiguous. The CDR3 is 12 amino acids. Germline values: CDR1 SGDLS, CDR2 YYNGEE. V gave up 3 bases and J gave up 5 bases, with 5 bases separating them. CDR3 sequence reads: CASSGLTGELFF. CDR3 in DNA: TGTGCCAGCAGCGGTTTAACCGGGGAGCTGTTTTTT.

The chain joins TRBV19 to TRBJ1-4; 7 bases line up with TRBD1. CDR3 length equals 12 residues. The junction had 5 bases not matched to a gene; V was cut back by 8 bases and J by 8 bases. Germline values: CDR1 LNHDA, CDR2 SQIVND (reference sequence). The CDR3 DNA sequence: TGTGCCAGTTCTCGGGGACAGGAAAAACTGTTTTTT. Translation: CASSRGQEKLFF. Variable domain in full (rest from reference TRBV19 and TRBJ1-4): DGGITQSPKYLFRKEGQNVTLSCEQNLNHDAMYWYRQDPGQGLRLIYYSQIVNDFQKGDIAEGYSVSREKKESFPLTVTSAQKNPTAFYLCASSRGQEKLFFGSGTQLSVL.

The chain carries TRBV6-1 and TRBJ2-2; no clear D gene. CDR1 is MNHNS, CDR2 SASEGT, per germline. The CDR3 is 14 amino acids. V was cut by 7 bases and J by 2 bases, with 11 bases left in between. The CDR3 coding sequence is TGTGCCAGCACTAGGTTGGTTAACACCGGGGAGCTGTTTTTT. This gives the protein CASTRLVNTGELFF.

This rearrangement joins TRBV11-2 to TRBJ2-7; D is uncertain. Germline V gene lookup returns CDR1 SGHAT and CDR2 FQNNGV. This CDR3 is 11 amino acids long. Trimming shortened V by 5 bases and J by 5 bases, and 7 bases separated the two germline ends. The CDR3 nucleotides read TGTGCCAGCAGCCACGGAGACGAGCAGTACTTC. This sequence encodes CASSHGDEQYF.

The chain uses TRBV7-2 and TRBJ1-4; D not resolved. Trimming cost V 5 bases and J 0 bases, with 10 bases left between them. Per germline, CDR1 SGHTA and CDR2 FQGNSA. The CDR3 covers 15 residues. This chain's CDR3 is CASSARGATNEKLFF. The CDR3 coding sequence is TGTGCCAGCAGCGCCCGGGGAGCAACTAATGAAAAACTGTTTTTT.

The rearrangement joins TRBV5-1 to TRBJ1-1; D is unclear. CDR1 and CDR2 (germline): SGHRS, YFSETQ. Trimming pared 1 base from V and 3 bases from J, leaving 10 bases between. The CDR3 is made up of 14 amino acids. CDR3 bases: TGCGCCAGCAGCTTGACCCGTGGAGACACTGAAGCTTTCTTT. Its protein is CASSLTRGDTEAFF. Filled out from reference TRBV5-1 and TRBJ1-1, the complete variable domain reads KAGVTQTPRYLIKTRGQQVTLSCSPISGHRSVSWYQQTPGQGLQFLFEYFSETQRNKGNFPGRFSGRQFSNSRSEMNVSTLELGDSALYLCASSLTRGDTEAFFGQGTRLTVV.

This clone was recorded many times. V gene TRBV10-3 combines with J gene TRBJ2-1; tentatively, D is TRBD2 (7 bases). Germline CDR1 is ENHRY and CDR2 is SYGVKD. The CDR3 length is 14 residues. V was pared by 4 bases and J by 4 bases, with 11 bases between. The DNA of the CDR3 is TGTGCCATCAGTGCCGAGGGGGGGTACAATGAGCAGTTCTTC. Translation gives CAISAEGGYNEQFF.

DNA for the CDR3: TGTGCCAGCAGCGCCTTAGGTAGCGGGGGCCAAGAGACCCAGTACTTC. Encoded protein: CASSALGSGGQETQYF. The chain links TRBV13 to TRBJ2-5; the match to TRBD2 covers 9 bases. The V gene end was trimmed by 5 bases and the J gene end by 1 base; junction bases not matched to a gene: 8. Germline CDR1 and CDR2: PRHDT and FYEKMQ (reference sequence). The CDR3 contains 16 residues.

The V gene is TRBV6-8, the J gene TRBJ2-5, with a weak D call TRBD2 (5 bases). This CDR3 contains 15 residues. Trimming cost V 4 bases and J 3 bases, with 15 bases left between them. CDR1 and CDR2 (germline): MNHGY, SAAAGT. In DNA form, the CDR3 reads TGTGCCAGCAGTTCCCAGGAGGTGGGCGAAGAGACCCAGTACTTC. This encodes CASSSQEVGEETQYF.

V usage is TRBV5-5 and J usage is TRBJ1-2; 10 nucleotides line up with TRBD1. The germline CDR1 and CDR2 sequences are SGHKS and YYEKEE (reference sequence). V dropped 0 bases and J dropped 5; count of bases not matched to a gene: 7. This CDR3 comprises 16 residues. The CDR3 reads CASSLESWDRGYGYTF. The CDR3 DNA sequence: TGTGCCAGCAGCTTGGAATCTTGGGACAGGGGATATGGCTACACCTTC. The whole variable domain, filled in from reference TRBV5-5 and TRBJ1-2, reads DAGVTQSPTHLIKTRGQQVTLRCSPISGHKSVSWYQQVLGQGPQFIFQYYEKEERGRGNFPDRFSARQFPNYSSELNVNALLLGDSALYLCASSLESWDRGYGYTFGSGTRLTVV.

This clone turned up a few times. The chain is built from TRBV6-6 and TRBJ1-6; no firm D call. CDR3 length: 13 amino acids. CDR1 and CDR2 (germline): MNHNY, SVGAGI (reference sequence). V dropped 0 bases and J dropped 5 bases, with 2 bases sitting between them. CDR3 DNA sequence: TGTGCCAGCAGTTACTCGGATAATTCACCCCTCCACTTT. The encoded protein is CASSYSDNSPLHF.

This rearrangement joins TRBV4-2 to TRBJ2-7, with TRBD1 as a possible D gene (6 bases). The CDR3 runs 15 residues. V lost 0 bases to trimming and J lost 9 bases, with 18 bases between them. Germline V gene data show CDR1 as LGHNA and CDR2 as YNFKEQ. Here the CDR3 DNA reads TGTGCCAGCAGCCAAGAGGTACAGGCGCTGGGGGCGCAGTACTTC. Translated, it gives CASSQEVQALGAQYF.